This TCR beta chain was sequenced for a study of CD8 T cells in Susac syndrome. Germline V gene data show CDR1 as GTSNPN and CDR2 as SVGIG (reference sequence). This CDR3 has 13 amino acids. Trimming stripped 3 bases from V and 7 bases from J, with 13 bases between. Reverse transcription of roughly 0.5 to 1 ug RNA was carried out with random hexamers. One entry per CDR3 protein results from TCRdb running MiXCR on the immunoSEQ multiplex PCR reads. The sample shows 300,000 to 350,000 distinct CDR3 sequences, around 90% of them seen only once. This clonotype was recorded once. Sequenced sample: CD4+ T cells from PBMCs. The chain couples TRBV30 to TRBJ1-3; possible D gene TRBD1, 5 bases. This sequence was found in a human donor with multiple sclerosis. CDR3 region: CAWRQDLWNTIYF. The CDR3 DNA follows: TGTGCCTGGAGACAGGACTTGTGGAACACCATATATTTT.